The subject of this entry is one T cell receptor (beta chain). Profiled with immunoSEQ multiplex PCR; TCRdb holds only in-frame clones, not every one. The sample has 550,000 to 800,000 clones, 70% to 90% seen once. This record belongs to a study of shared T cell receptors in the human thymus. Germline CDR1 MNHEY, CDR2 SVGAGI. Between the trimmed V and J ends, which lost 10 bases and 0 bases, there was a span of 10 bases. There are 14 residues in the CDR3. These data were also reused for a study on human thymus T cells.

Sequenced input: thymocytes. This chain links TRBV6-5 with TRBJ1-6; possible D gene TRBD1, 6 bases. This TCR was sampled from a girl younger than two with a congenital heart defect. This CDR3 reads CATGQSSYNSPLHF. CDR3 DNA sequence: TGTGCCACCGGACAGAGCTCCTATAATTCACCCCTCCACTTT.